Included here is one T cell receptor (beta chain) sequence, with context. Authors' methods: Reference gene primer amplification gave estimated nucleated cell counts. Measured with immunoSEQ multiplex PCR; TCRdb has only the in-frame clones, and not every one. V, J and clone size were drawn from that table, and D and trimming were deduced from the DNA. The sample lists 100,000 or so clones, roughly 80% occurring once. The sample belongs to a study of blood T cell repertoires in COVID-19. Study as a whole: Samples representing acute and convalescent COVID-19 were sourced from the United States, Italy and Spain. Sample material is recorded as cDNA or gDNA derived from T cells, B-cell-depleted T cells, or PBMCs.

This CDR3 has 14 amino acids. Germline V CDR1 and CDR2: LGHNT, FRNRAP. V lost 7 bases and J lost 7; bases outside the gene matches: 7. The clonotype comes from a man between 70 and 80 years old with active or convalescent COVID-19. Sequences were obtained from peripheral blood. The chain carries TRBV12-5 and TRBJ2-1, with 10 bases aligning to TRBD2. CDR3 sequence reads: CASERGGYWNEQFF. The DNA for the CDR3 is TGTGCTAGTGAGCGGGGGGGCTATTGGAATGAGCAGTTCTTC.